These T cell receptor beta chains were read from a single sample in a study of CD4 T cells in relation to SARS-CoV-2 and coronaviruses. Profiling relied on immunoSEQ multiplex PCR, and the TCRdb table lists in-frame clones only, not all of them. Seen here are 25,000 or so clones, more than 65% observed once, and the top ten hold roughly 10%. These TCRs' antigens remain unknown. The sequenced sample was CD4+ T cells from PBMCs, cultured in vitro. These receptor sequences come from a human donor in good health. The CDR3 runs from the conserved cysteine through the conserved F or W. A D gene is named only where the DNA matches it firmly. Rows may omit the clone size; those that give it use once, few, many or a size class.

NA	TRBV4-1	TRBJ2-2	NA	CASRHLYRSNTGELFF	TGCGCCAGCAGACACCTTTACAGGAGCAACACCGGGGAGCTGTTTTTT
NA	TRBV12-5	TRBJ2-5	TRBD2	CASGFSPGGQETQYF	TGTGCTAGTGGTTTCTCCCCGGGGGGGCAAGAGACCCAGTACTTC
NA	TRBV3-1/TRBV3-2	TRBJ1-6	NA	CASSFRGSSYNSPLHF	TGTGCCAGCAGCTTCAGAGGGAGCTCCTATAATTCACCCCTCCACTTT
NA	TRBV10-3	TRBJ2-7	NA	CAISERADSYEQYF	TGTGCCATCAGTGAGAGGGCAGATTCGTACGAGCAGTACTTC
NA	TRBV18	TRBJ2-3	TRBD1	CASSQGQVTDTQYF	TGTGCCAGCTCTCAAGGACAGGTTACAGATACGCAGTATTTT
NA	TRBV7-9	TRBJ2-2	NA	CASSLGGVRTGELFF	TGTGCCAGCAGCTTAGGTGGAGTACGCACCGGGGAGCTGTTTTTT
NA	TRBV3-1/TRBV3-2	TRBJ2-5	NA	CASSADGPFSETQYF	TGTGCCAGCAGCGCAGATGGTCCTTTCTCTGAGACCCAGTACTTC
NA	TRBV5-8	TRBJ2-5	TRBD1	CASSLVDRGRYF	TGTGCCAGCAGCTTGGTGGACAGGGGGCGGTACTTC
NA	TRBV5-1	TRBJ2-1	TRBD2	CASSLVSGRTYEQFF	TGCGCCAGCAGCTTGGTTAGCGGGAGGACCTATGAGCAGTTCTTC
NA	TRBV11-2	TRBJ2-7	NA	CASSSTSRGFYEQYF	TGTGCCAGCAGCTCCACGAGCAGGGGATTCTACGAGCAGTACTTC
NA	TRBV10-3	TRBJ2-5	TRBD2	CAIRAGTSGRVETQYF	TGTGCCATCAGGGCCGGGACTAGCGGGAGAGTGGAGACCCAGTACTTC
NA	TRBV27	TRBJ1-2	NA	CASSLYPPGLGYGYTF	TGTGCCAGCAGTCTCTACCCCCCAGGGCTGGGCTATGGCTACACCTTC
NA	TRBV2	TRBJ2-7	NA	CASSVIQGPRVEQYF	TGTGCCAGCAGTGTTATACAGGGACCAAGGGTCGAGCAGTACTTC
few	TRBV2	TRBJ2-2	NA	CASVGQTNTGELFF	TGTGCCAGCGTCGGACAGACGAACACCGGGGAGCTGTTTTTT
NA	TRBV7-9	TRBJ1-1	NA	CASSSTGGITEAFF	TGTGCCAGCAGCTCGACAGGTGGGATCACTGAAGCTTTCTTT
NA	TRBV9	TRBJ2-2	TRBD1	CASSVPGQGKNTGELFF	TGTGCCAGCAGCGTCCCGGGACAGGGGAAGAACACCGGGGAGCTGTTTTTT
NA	TRBV10-3	TRBJ1-1	NA	CAISEGSPEAFF	TGTGCCATCAGTGAGGGCAGTCCTGAAGCTTTCTTT
NA	TRBV4-2	TRBJ1-1	TRBD1	CASSWTGNTEAFF	TGTGCCAGCTCTTGGACAGGGAACACTGAAGCTTTCTTT
NA	TRBV3-1/TRBV3-2	TRBJ2-5	NA	CASSPSLETQYF	TGTGCCAGCAGCCCGAGTTTGGAGACCCAGTACTTC
once	TRBV11-2	TRBJ2-7	TRBD1	CASRPIRQGAGEQYF	TGTGCCAGCAGACCTATCCGACAGGGGGCCGGGGAGCAGTACTTC
NA	TRBV29-1	TRBJ2-3	TRBD2	CSVGLAGKVGTDTQYF	TGCAGCGTTGGACTAGCGGGAAAGGTTGGCACAGATACGCAGTATTTT
NA	TRBV2	TRBJ2-3	NA	CASNLATDTQYF	TGTGCCAGTAACCTGGCGACAGATACGCAGTATTTT
NA	TRBV6-5	TRBJ2-7	NA	CASSLNAQGRSEQYF	TGTGCCAGCAGCTTAAACGCCCAAGGGCGGAGCGAGCAGTACTTC
NA	TRBV3-1/TRBV3-2	TRBJ1-6	NA	CASSQTAANNSPLHF	TGTGCCAGCAGCCAAACCGCAGCCAATAATTCACCCCTCCACTTT
once	TRBV5-1	TRBJ2-3	TRBD1	CASSLGDRVTDTQYF	TGCGCCAGCAGCTTGGGGGACAGGGTCACAGATACGCAGTATTTT
NA	TRBV2	TRBJ2-5	NA	CAIYVGGGETQYF	TGTGCCATCTACGTCGGGGGCGGGGAGACCCAGTACTTC
NA	TRBV20-1	TRBJ2-1	NA	CSARREYEQFF	TGCAGTGCTCGACGGGAGTATGAGCAGTTCTTC